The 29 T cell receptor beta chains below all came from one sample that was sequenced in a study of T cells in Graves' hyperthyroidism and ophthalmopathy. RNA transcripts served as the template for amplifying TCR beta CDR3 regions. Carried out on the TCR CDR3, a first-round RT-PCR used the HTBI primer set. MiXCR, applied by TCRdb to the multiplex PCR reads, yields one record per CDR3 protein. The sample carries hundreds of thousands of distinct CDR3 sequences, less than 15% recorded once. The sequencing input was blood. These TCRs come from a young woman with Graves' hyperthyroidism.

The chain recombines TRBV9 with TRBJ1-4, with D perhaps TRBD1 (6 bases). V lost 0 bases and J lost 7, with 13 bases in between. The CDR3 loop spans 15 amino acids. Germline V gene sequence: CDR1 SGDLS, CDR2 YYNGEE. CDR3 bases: TGTGCCAGCAGCGTAGGAACAGGGCTTGGTGAAAAACTGTTTTTT. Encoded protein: CASSVGTGLGEKLFF.

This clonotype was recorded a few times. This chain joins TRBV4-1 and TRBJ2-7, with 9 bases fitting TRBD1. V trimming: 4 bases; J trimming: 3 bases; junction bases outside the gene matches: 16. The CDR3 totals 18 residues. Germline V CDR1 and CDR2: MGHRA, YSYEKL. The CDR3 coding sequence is TGCGCCAGCAGCCCTAACGGGACAGGGATCGCTACGGGCTACGAGCAGTACTTC. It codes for CASSPNGTGIATGYEQYF.

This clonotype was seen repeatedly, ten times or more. The CDR3 DNA follows: TGTGCCAGCAGTTCTCGACTAGCGGGAGCCTACAATGAGCAGTTCTTC. This translates into CASSSRLAGAYNEQFF. V is TRBV28 and J is TRBJ2-1; 12 nucleotides match TRBD2. From germline, CDR1 is MDHEN and CDR2 SYDVKM. This CDR3 has 16 residues. V lost 4 bases, J lost 2 bases, and 3 bases stayed unmatched.

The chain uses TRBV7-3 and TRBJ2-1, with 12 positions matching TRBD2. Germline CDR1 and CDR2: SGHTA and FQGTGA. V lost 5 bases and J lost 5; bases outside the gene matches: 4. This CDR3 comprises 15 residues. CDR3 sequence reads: CASSRTSGTNNEQFF. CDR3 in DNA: TGTGCCAGCAGCCGGACTAGCGGGACGAACAATGAGCAGTTCTTC.

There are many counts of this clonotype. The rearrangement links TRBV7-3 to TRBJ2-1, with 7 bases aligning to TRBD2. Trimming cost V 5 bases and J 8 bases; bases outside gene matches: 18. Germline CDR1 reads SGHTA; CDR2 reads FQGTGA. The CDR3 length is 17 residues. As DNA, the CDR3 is TGTGCCAGCAGCCAAACACCACCGATGGGAGGGAGGGATGAGCAGTTCTTC. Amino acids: CASSQTPPMGGRDEQFF.

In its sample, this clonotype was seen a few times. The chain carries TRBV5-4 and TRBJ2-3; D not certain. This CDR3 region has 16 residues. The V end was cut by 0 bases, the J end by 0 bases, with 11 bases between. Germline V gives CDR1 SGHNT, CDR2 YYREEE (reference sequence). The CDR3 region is CASSLDRLLSTDTQYF. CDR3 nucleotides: TGTGCCAGCAGCTTGGACAGACTTCTTAGCACAGATACGCAGTATTTT. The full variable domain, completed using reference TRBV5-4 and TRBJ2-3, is ETGVTQSPTHLIKTRGQQVTLRCSSQSGHNTVSWYQQALGQGPQFIFQYYREEENGRGNFPPRFSGLQFPNYSSELNVNALELDDSALYLCASSLDRLLSTDTQYFGPGTRLTVL.

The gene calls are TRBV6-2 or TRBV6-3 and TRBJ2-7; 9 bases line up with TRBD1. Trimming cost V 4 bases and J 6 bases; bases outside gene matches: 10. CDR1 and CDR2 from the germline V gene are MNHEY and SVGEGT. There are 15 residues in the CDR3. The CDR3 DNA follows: TGTGCCAGCAGTTCCTCCGGGACAGGGTCCCTCGAGCAGTACTTC. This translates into CASSSSGTGSLEQYF.

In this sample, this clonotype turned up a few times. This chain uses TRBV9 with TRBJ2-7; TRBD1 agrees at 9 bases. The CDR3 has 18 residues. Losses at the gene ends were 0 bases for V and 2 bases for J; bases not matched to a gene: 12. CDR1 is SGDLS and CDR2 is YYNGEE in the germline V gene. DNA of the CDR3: TGTGCCAGCAGCGTAGACGTAATCGGACAGGGGTTAACCTACGAGCAGTACTTC. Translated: CASSVDVIGQGLTYEQYF.

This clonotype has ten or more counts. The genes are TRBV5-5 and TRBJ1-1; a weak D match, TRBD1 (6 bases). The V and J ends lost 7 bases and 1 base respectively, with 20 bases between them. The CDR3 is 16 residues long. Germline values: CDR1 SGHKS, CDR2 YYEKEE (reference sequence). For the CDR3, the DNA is TGTGCCAGCTCAGCGGACAGATGGATTCCGAACACTGAAGCTTTCTTT. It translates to CASSADRWIPNTEAFF.

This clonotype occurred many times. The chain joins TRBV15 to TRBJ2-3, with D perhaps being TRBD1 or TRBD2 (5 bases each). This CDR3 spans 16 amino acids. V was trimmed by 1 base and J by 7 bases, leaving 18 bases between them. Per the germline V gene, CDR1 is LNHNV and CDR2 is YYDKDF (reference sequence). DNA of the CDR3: TGTGCCACCAGCAGAGCCAACCGGGACCTGGGAAATACGCAGTATTTT. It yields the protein CATSRANRDLGNTQYF.

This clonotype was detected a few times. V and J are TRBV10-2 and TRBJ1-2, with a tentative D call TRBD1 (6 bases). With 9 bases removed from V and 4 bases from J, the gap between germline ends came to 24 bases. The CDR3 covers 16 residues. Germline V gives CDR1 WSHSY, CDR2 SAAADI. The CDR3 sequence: CASVNRTAPAAYGYTF. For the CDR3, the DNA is TGCGCCAGTGTTAACCGGACAGCGCCGGCCGCCTATGGCTACACCTTC.

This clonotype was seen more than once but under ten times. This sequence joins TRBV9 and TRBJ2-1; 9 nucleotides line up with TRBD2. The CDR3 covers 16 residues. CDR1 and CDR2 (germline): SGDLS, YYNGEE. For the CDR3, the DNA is TGTGGCAGGGGCGGGGGGGTTAAAATGGGGTACAATGAGCAGTTCTTC. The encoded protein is CGRGGGVKMGYNEQFF. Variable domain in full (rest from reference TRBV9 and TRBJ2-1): DSGVTQTPKHLITATGQRVTLRCSPRSGDLSVYWYQQSLDQGLQFLIQYYNGEERAKGNILERFSAQQFPDLHSELNLSSLELGDSALYFCGRGGGVKMGYNEQFFGPGTRLTVL.

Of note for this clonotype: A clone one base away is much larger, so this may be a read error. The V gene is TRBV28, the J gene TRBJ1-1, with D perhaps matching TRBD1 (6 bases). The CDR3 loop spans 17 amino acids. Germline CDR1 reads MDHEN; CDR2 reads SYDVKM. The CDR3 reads CTSRQDRPFYLNTEAFF. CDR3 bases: TGTACCAGCAGGCAGGACAGACCATTTTACCTTAACACTGAAGCTTTCTTT.

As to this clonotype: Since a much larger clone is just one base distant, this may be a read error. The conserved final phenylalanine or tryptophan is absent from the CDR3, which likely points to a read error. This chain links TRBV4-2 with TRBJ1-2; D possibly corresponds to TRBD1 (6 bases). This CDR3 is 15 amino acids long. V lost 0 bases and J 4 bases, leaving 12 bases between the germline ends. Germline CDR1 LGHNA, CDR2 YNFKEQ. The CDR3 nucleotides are TGTGCCAGCAGCCAAGAGAGGGGGGCCCGCTATGGCTACACCTTA. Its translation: CASSQERGARYGYTL.

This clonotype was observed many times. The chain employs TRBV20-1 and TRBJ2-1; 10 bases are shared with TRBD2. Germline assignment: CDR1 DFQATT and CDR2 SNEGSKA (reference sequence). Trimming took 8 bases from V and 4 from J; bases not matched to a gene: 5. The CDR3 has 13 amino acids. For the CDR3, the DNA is TGCAGTACAGGACTAGCGGAGTACAATGAGCAGTTCTTC. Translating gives CSTGLAEYNEQFF.

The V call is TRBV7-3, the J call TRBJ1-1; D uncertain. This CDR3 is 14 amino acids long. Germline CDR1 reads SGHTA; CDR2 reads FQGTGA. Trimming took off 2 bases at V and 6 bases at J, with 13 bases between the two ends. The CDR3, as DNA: TGTGCCAGCAGCTTAGAGGGAAGTTTGGCTGAAGCTTTCTTT. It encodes CASSLEGSLAEAFF.

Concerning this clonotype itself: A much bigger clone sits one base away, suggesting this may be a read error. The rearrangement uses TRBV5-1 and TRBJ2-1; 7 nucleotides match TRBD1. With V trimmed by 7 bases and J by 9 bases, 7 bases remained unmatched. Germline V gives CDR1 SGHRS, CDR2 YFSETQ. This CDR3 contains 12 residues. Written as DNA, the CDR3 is TGCGCCAGCGGCATCGACAGGGCTGAGCAGTTCTTC. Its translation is CASGIDRAEQFF.

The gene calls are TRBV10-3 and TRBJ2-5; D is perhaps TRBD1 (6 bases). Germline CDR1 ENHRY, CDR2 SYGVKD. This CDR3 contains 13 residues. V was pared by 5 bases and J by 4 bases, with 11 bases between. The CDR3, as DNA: TGTGCCATCAGTACAGGGAGTACAGAGACCCAGTACTTC. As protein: CAISTGSTETQYF.

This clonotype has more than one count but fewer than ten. The CDR3 DNA follows: TGTGCCAGCAGCCAAGATGATCGTCCTTCGACAGATACGCAGTATTTT. Translated: CASSQDDRPSTDTQYF. V and J are TRBV14 and TRBJ2-3; the D is unclear. With 0 bases removed from V and 3 bases from J, the gap between germline ends came to 13 bases. CDR3 length: 16 residues. Germline loops: CDR1 SGHDN, CDR2 FVKESK.

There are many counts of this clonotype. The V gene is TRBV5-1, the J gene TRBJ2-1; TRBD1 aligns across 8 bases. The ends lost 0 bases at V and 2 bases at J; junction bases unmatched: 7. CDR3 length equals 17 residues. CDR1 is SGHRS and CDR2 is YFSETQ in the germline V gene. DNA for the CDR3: TGCGCCAGCAGCTTGGGACAGGGGACGGTGACCTACAATGAGCAGTTCTTC. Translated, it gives CASSLGQGTVTYNEQFF.

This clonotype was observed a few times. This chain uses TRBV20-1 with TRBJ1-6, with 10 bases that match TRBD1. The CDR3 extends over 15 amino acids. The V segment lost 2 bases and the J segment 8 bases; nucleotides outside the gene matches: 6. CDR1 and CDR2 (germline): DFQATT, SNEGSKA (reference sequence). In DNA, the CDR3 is TGCAGTGCTAGACGGGACAGGGGATATTATTCACCCCTCCACTTT. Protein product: CSARRDRGYYSPLHF.

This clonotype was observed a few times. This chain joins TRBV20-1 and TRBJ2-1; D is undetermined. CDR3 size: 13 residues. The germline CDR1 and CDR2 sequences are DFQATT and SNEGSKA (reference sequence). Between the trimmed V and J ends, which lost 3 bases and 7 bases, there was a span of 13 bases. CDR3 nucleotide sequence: TGCAGTGCTAGGGTCGAGCGCCGTAATGAGCAGTTCTTC. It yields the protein CSARVERRNEQFF.

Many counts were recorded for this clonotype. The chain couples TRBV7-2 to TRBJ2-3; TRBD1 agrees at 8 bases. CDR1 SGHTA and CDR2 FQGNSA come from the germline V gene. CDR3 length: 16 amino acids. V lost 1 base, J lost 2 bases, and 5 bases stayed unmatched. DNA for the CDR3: TGTGCCAGCAGCTTAGGTCAGGGGGCGGCCACAGATACGCAGTATTTT. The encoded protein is CASSLGQGAATDTQYF.

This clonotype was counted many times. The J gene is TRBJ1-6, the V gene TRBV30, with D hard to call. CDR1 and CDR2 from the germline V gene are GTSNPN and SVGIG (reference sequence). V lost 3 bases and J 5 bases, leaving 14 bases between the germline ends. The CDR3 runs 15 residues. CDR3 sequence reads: CAWRFWTENNSPLHF. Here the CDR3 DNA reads TGTGCCTGGAGGTTCTGGACGGAGAATAATTCACCCCTCCACTTT.

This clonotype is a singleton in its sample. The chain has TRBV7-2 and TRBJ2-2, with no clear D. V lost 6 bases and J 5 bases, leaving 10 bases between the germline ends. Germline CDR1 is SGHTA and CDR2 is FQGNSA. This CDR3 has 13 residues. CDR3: CASSSRLTGELFF. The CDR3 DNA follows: TGTGCCAGCAGTTCCAGGTTAACCGGGGAGCTGTTTTTT. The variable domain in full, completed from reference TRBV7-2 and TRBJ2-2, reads GAGVSQSPSNKVTEKGKDVELRCDPISGHTALYWYRQSLGQGLEFLIYFQGNSAPDKSGLPSDRFSAERTGGSVSTLTIQRTQQEDSAVYLCASSSRLTGELFFGEGSRLTVL.

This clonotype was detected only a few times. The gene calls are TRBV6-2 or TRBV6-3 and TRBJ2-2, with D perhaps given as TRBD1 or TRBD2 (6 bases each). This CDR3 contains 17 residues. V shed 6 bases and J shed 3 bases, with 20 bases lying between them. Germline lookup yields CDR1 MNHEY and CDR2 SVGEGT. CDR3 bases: TGTGCCAGCAGCAAAGGGGGACTCCGAGCGCACACCGGGGAGCTGTTTTTT. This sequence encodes CASSKGGLRAHTGELFF.

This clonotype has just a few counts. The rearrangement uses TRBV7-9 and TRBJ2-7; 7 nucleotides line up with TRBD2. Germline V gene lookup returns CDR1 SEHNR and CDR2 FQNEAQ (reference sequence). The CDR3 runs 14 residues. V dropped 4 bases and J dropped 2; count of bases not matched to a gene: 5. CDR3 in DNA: TGTGCCAGCAGCTCGGGGGGTGAACCCTACGAGCAGTACTTC. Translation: CASSSGGEPYEQYF.

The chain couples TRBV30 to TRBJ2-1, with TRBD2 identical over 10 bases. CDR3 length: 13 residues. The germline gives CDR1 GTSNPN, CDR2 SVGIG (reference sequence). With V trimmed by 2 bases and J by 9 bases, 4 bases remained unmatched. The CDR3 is CAWSSSGRGEQFF. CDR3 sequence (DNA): TGTGCCTGGAGTTCAAGCGGGAGGGGTGAGCAGTTCTTC.

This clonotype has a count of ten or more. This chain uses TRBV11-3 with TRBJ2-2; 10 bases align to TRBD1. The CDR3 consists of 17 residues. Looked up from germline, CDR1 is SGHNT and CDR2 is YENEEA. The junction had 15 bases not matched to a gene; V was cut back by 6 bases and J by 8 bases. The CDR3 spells CASRPTSRDRGGGELFF. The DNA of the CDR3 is TGTGCCAGCAGACCCACGTCCCGGGACAGGGGAGGTGGGGAGCTGTTTTTT.